These T cell receptor beta chains were read from a single sample in a study of regulatory T cells in long-lasting Graves disease. One entry per CDR3 protein, called by TCRdb with MiXCR from the multiplex PCR reads. The sample lists about 540,000 distinct CDR3 sequences; roughly 13% were seen once. The sample was also linked to a second study, of T cells in Graves' hyperthyroidism and ophthalmopathy.

Sample: peripheral blood mononuclear cells (PBMCs), taken at new diagnosis, from a patient treated with antithyroid drugs. These receptors came from a man aged 30 to 39 with Graves disease. CDR3s include the opening cysteine and the closing phenylalanine or tryptophan. The order of the fields is J gene, D gene, clone size, V gene, CDR3 protein, CDR3 DNA. The D gene is left open where the match is weak. Some rows mark clone size as missing; the rest say once, few, many or name a class of expanded clone.

>TRBJ2-7|TRBD2|many|TRBV11-2
CASSSLWVAGSYEQYF
TGTGCCAGCAGCTCCCTCTGGGTAGCGGGGTCCTACGAGCAGTACTTC
>TRBJ2-1|.|.|TRBV19
CASSMAGAHFSSYNEQFF
TGTGCCAGTAGTATGGCCGGTGCCCATTTTAGCTCCTACAATGAGCAGTTCTTC
>TRBJ1-3|.|few|TRBV5-1
CASSLLVGNTIYF
TGCGCCAGCTCTTTATTAGTCGGAAACACCATATATTTT
>TRBJ2-7|TRBD2|many|TRBV20-1
CSARGLAPYEQYF
TGCAGTGCTAGGGGACTAGCGCCCTACGAGCAGTACTTC
>TRBJ1-4|.|few|TRBV3-1
CASSQVLSRENEKLFF
TGTGCCAGCAGCCAAGTATTAAGTCGGGAGAATGAAAAACTGTTTTTT
>TRBJ2-1|.|many|TRBV28
CASRPHSGERENEQFF
TGTGCCAGCAGACCGCATAGCGGCGAAAGAGAAAATGAGCAGTTCTTC
>TRBJ1-5|.|.|TRBV30
CAWGDRAAPRKPQHF
TGTGCCTGGGGAGATAGGGCTGCACCGCGGAAGCCCCAGCATTTT
>TRBJ2-5|TRBD2|many|TRBV14
CASSRRLAGLETQYF
TGTGCCAGCAGCCGCCGACTAGCGGGACTTGAGACCCAGTACTTC
>TRBJ1-1|.|few|TRBV20-1
CSARDGGGTEAFF
TGCAGTGCTAGGGATGGTGGTGGGACTGAAGCTTTCTTT
>TRBJ1-4|.|.|TRBV19
CASSPWTGANEKLFF
TGTGCCAGTAGCCCCTGGACGGGCGCTAATGAAAAACTGTTTTTT
>TRBJ2-3|.|.|TRBV12-5
CASGLRGTDTQYF
TGTGCTAGTGGTCTTAGGGGTACAGATACGCAGTATTTT
>TRBJ1-1|.|many|TRBV30
CAWKGVRTEAFF
TGTGCCTGGAAAGGGGTTCGCACTGAAGCTTTCTTT
>TRBJ2-3|TRBD2|many|TRBV2
CASTYTITSGSSTDTQYF
TGTGCCAGCACCTACACGATAACTAGCGGTTCTAGCACAGATACGCAGTATTTT
>TRBJ2-5|TRBD2|many|TRBV10-3
CAISVGSSGRAQETQYF
TGTGCCATCAGTGTGGGGAGTAGCGGGAGGGCCCAAGAGACCCAGTACTTC
>TRBJ2-1|.|many|TRBV11-2
CASSIRLDYNEQFF
TGTGCCAGCAGCATTCGACTGGACTACAATGAGCAGTTCTTC
>TRBJ2-7|TRBD1|many|TRBV5-6
CASSAGQGEQYF
TGTGCCAGCAGCGCGGGACAGGGTGAGCAGTACTTC
>TRBJ2-7|.|many|TRBV28
CAVLNIREGAYEQYF
TGTGCCGTTCTAAACATCAGGGAAGGTGCCTACGAGCAGTACTTC
>TRBJ1-2|TRBD1|many|TRBV27
CASSKPGGYGGYTF
TGTGCCAGCAGCAAACCAGGGGGATATGGTGGCTACACCTTC
>TRBJ1-1|.|.|TRBV4-1
CASSQVPPLWGEAFF
TGCGCCAGCAGCCAAGTACCCCCCTTATGGGGTGAAGCTTTCTTT
>TRBJ2-5|.|.|TRBV11-2
CASIGAEETQYF
TGTGCCAGCATCGGAGCGGAAGAGACCCAGTACTTC
>TRBJ2-7|TRBD1|many|TRBV13
CASTRQGAYEQYF
TGTGCCAGCACCCGACAGGGGGCCTACGAGCAGTACTTC
>TRBJ1-5|TRBD1|few|TRBV20-1
CSAREDRLVDRQPQHF
TGCAGTGCTAGAGAGGACAGGTTGGTGGACAGACAGCCCCAGCATTTT
>TRBJ1-2|.|many|TRBV5-1
CASSFSPGHANGYTF
TGCGCCAGCAGCTTCAGCCCGGGACACGCAAATGGCTACACCTTC
>TRBJ2-1|TRBD1|many|TRBV5-6
CASSLVDRVYNEQFF
TGTGCCAGCAGCTTGGTGGACAGGGTGTACAATGAGCAGTTCTTC
>TRBJ1-5|.|many|TRBV12-3/TRBV12-4
CASTYDTGNQPQHF
TGTGCCAGCACCTACGATACGGGCAATCAGCCCCAGCATTTT
>TRBJ2-2|TRBD2|many|TRBV27
CASSSRLADLTGELFF
TGTGCCAGCAGTTCCCGACTAGCGGATCTAACCGGGGAGCTGTTTTTT
>TRBJ2-5|TRBD2|.|TRBV4-2
CASSQALSGGQETQYF
TGTGCCAGCAGCCAAGCCTTGTCGGGGGGCCAAGAGACCCAGTACTTC
>TRBJ2-1|TRBD2|few|TRBV6-2/TRBV6-3
CASIWGTSGFNEQFF
TGTGCCAGCATTTGGGGGACTAGCGGATTCAATGAGCAGTTCTTC
>TRBJ2-7|.|many|TRBV2
CASTFPEEGSVGRTVLTYEQYF
TGTGCCAGCACCTTCCCCGAAGAAGGCTCTGTGGGGCGGACAGTACTCACCTACGAGCAGTACTTC
>TRBJ2-4|.|many|TRBV28
CASSLPDRAKNIQYF
TGTGCCAGCAGTTTGCCTGACAGGGCCAAAAACATTCAGTACTTC
>TRBJ2-5|.|few|TRBV30
CAWKTDKGTQYF
TGTGCCTGGAAGACAGACAAGGGGACCCAGTACTTC
>TRBJ2-7|.|.|TRBV29-1
CSVLAVGYEQYF
TGCAGCGTTTTGGCCGTTGGCTACGAGCAGTACTTC
>TRBJ2-7|TRBD1|few|TRBV18
CASSPGGQGAYEQYF
TGTGCCAGCTCGCCCGGAGGACAGGGGGCCTACGAGCAGTACTTC
>TRBJ2-7|TRBD1|many|TRBV11-2
CASSSRTGSSYEQYF
TGTGCCAGCAGCAGTAGGACAGGGAGCTCCTACGAGCAGTACTTC
>TRBJ2-5|TRBD2|.|TRBV20-1
CSAPGTSGRGRDETQYF
TGCAGTGCTCCCGGGACTAGCGGGAGAGGGAGGGACGAGACCCAGTACTTC
>TRBJ1-2|.|.|TRBV4-2
CASRTSGTAVGYTF
TGTGCCAGCAGGACCTCCGGGACCGCAGTTGGCTACACCTTC
>TRBJ2-7|.|.|TRBV6-2/TRBV6-3
CASSYWQGYDEQYF
TGTGCCAGCAGTTACTGGCAGGGGTACGACGAGCAGTACTTC
>TRBJ1-2|.|few|TRBV12-3/TRBV12-4
CASSFTGTSYGYTF
TGTGCCAGCAGTTTTACGGGGACCTCCTATGGCTACACCTTC
>TRBJ2-7|TRBD1|.|TRBV20-1
CSAFPSTGTRDEQYF
TGCAGTGCTTTTCCCTCGACAGGGACAAGGGACGAGCAGTACTTC
>TRBJ2-7|TRBD1|few|TRBV5-8
CASSFDTGAREQYF
TGTGCCAGCAGCTTTGATACAGGGGCTCGGGAGCAGTACTTC
>TRBJ1-4|TRBD1|.|TRBV9
CASSVAPTGRANEKLFF
TGTGCCAGCAGCGTGGCCCCGACAGGGCGAGCTAATGAAAAACTGTTTTTT
>TRBJ1-2|TRBD1|many|TRBV2
CASLIQGASGYTF
TGTGCCAGCCTAATTCAGGGGGCCAGCGGCTACACCTTC
>TRBJ2-1|.|.|TRBV29-1
CSAEPGAHYNEQFF
TGCAGCGCCGAACCAGGGGCCCACTACAATGAGCAGTTCTTC
>TRBJ2-7|TRBD2|few|TRBV5-1
CASSSSTGLPTYEQYF
TGTGCCAGCAGCTCCTCCACGGGACTACCGACCTACGAGCAGTACTTC
>TRBJ2-5|.|many|TRBV12-3/TRBV12-4
CASSLLRGGETQYF
TGTGCCAGCAGTTTACTCCGAGGCGGGGAGACCCAGTACTTC
>TRBJ2-7|TRBD1|many|TRBV12-3/TRBV12-4
CASSFIGTGVYEQYF
TGTGCCAGCAGTTTTATCGGGACAGGAGTTTACGAGCAGTACTTC
>TRBJ2-7|.|.|TRBV24-1
CATSDSMRPEQYF
TGTGCCACCAGTGATTCCATGCGCCCCGAGCAGTACTTC
>TRBJ2-7|.|many|TRBV6-9
CASSYSNEYPGYEQYF
TGTGCCAGCAGTTACTCGAATGAGTACCCCGGGTACGAGCAGTACTTC
>TRBJ2-7|.|many|TRBV20-1
CSARETSFGEQYF
TGCAGTGCTAGGGAGACTAGTTTTGGAGAGCAGTACTTC
>TRBJ2-3|.|.|TRBV20-1
CALAHPSTDTQYF
TGCGCTCTAGCCCATCCAAGCACAGATACGCAGTATTTT
>TRBJ2-1|.|.|TRBV5-1
CASSPGMAISNNEQFF
TGCGCCAGCAGCCCCGGTATGGCGATTTCTAACAATGAGCAGTTCTTC
>TRBJ2-7|.|many|TRBV9
CASSANRELTSYEQYF
TGTGCCAGCAGCGCAAACAGGGAGCTAACCTCCTACGAGCAGTACTTC
>TRBJ2-2|TRBD1|many|TRBV12-3/TRBV12-4
CASTTEGGLNTGELFF
TGTGCCAGCACCACGGAAGGGGGCCTGAACACCGGGGAGCTGTTTTTT
>TRBJ1-1|.|.|TRBV5-1
CASSFILRSLNTEAFF
TGCGCCAGCAGCTTTATCCTACGGTCCCTGAACACTGAAGCTTTCTTT
>TRBJ2-2|.|many|TRBV7-8
CASSLVRGATGELFF
TGTGCCAGCAGCTTAGTCCGGGGGGCCACCGGGGAGCTGTTTTTT
>TRBJ2-3|.|few|TRBV20-1
CSARESLKNTDTQYF
TGCAGTGCTAGAGAATCCTTGAAGAACACAGATACGCAGTATTTT
>TRBJ1-1|.|many|TRBV12-3/TRBV12-4
CASSLLPGLNTEAFF
TGTGCCAGCAGTTTACTTCCAGGACTGAACACTGAAGCTTTCTTT
>TRBJ1-4|.|many|TRBV12-3/TRBV12-4
CASSFGRGNEKLFF
TGTGCCAGCAGTTTTGGTAGGGGCAATGAAAAACTGTTTTTT
>TRBJ2-3|.|.|TRBV10-2
CASSESSVSSTDTQYF
TGCGCCAGCAGTGAGTCTAGCGTCTCTAGCACAGATACGCAGTATTTT